These T cell receptor beta chains were read from a single sample in a study of shared T cell receptors in the human thymus. Repertoires were generated with immunoSEQ multiplex PCR, while TCRdb's copy carries only in-frame clones and drops some. The sample shows 550,000 to 800,000 clones, over 75% of them seen only once. These data were likewise used in another study, on human thymus T cells.

The specimen was thymocytes. Receptor source: a girl in the first two years of life with a congenital heart defect. Each CDR3 is given with its conserved first and last residue.

TRBJ2-1 TRBV9 CASSAHHRGWQYNEQFF
TRBJ1-1 TRBV10-3 CAISVQKGGSRAEAFF
TRBJ2-3 TRBV7-6 CASSLRGLTDTQYF
TRBJ2-3 TRBV6-4 CASSEGSGPLGTQYF
TRBJ2-1 TRBV13 CASSLGTSGGTRRLCEQFF
TRBJ2-2 TRBV5-1 CASSLTEVTGELFF
TRBJ1-6 TRBV7-2 CASSCSRDRGVLHF
TRBJ2-7 TRBV6-6 CASSPRVGQYF
TRBJ2-7 TRBV4-3 CASSQDIGNEQYF
TRBJ1-5 TRBV2 CASRTGAPSNQPQHF
TRBJ2-2 TRBV4-3 CASSQVTSGTRYCGTGELFF
TRBJ1-4 TRBV27 CASSLRRFGEKLFF
TRBJ1-5 TRBV2 CASTAGYVNQPQHF
TRBJ1-2 TRBV11-2 CASSLEFHDRGCGNYGYTF
TRBJ1-5 TRBV7-9 CASSCGTDFHSNQPQHF
TRBJ2-5 TRBV29-1 CSVETPDRVRPYF
TRBJ2-3 TRBV29-1 CSVESTSGGEITDTQYF
TRBJ1-5 TRBV4-1 CASSQTLTPMDRVNQPQHF
TRBJ1-1 TRBV4-2 CASSRTDTEAFF
TRBJ1-2 TRBV11-2 CASSLDTGQGSQDYGYTF
TRBJ1-4 TRBV4-3 CASSQDRRRKLFF
TRBJ1-1 TRBV6-5 CACHPREVNTEAFF
TRBJ1-1 TRBV7-9 CASSSEAFF
TRBJ1-4 TRBV7-2 CASSLDWDRARDEKLFF
TRBJ2-7 TRBV7-2 CASSRTGTPSYEQYF
TRBJ2-7 TRBV28 CASSFPRRQDREKHEQYF
TRBJ2-3 TRBV27 CASSLLAGGHIGADTQYF
TRBJ2-4 TRBV7-9 CASSSYPDTSFNIQYF
TRBJ2-1 TRBV5-1 CASSRGLAGANEQFF
TRBJ2-7 TRBV25-1 CASSPLAGGYEQYF
TRBJ1-3 TRBV2 CAILEGNRGNTIYF
TRBJ2-3 TRBV21-1 CASSKGRPGQGGRDRSTDTQYF
TRBJ1-1 TRBV14 CASSQDSGAGGAFF
TRBJ1-4 TRBV6-1 CASSEIWGRYEKLFF
TRBJ1-1 TRBV4-2 CASSQPPTISEAFF
TRBJ1-2 TRBV25-1 CASSEWADRETHGYTF
TRBJ2-1 TRBV27 CASSLGGPYNEQFF
TRBJ2-4 TRBV4-1 CASSHKTGTVNIQYF
TRBJ2-7 TRBV10-2 CASSEEPPGLYEQYF
TRBJ2-1 TRBV20-1 CSAFRQAKQFF
TRBJ2-3 TRBV19 CASSIALPAFGQTDTQYF
TRBJ2-7 TRBV21-1 CASSKIYRGLLEYLNEQYF
TRBJ2-1 TRBV2 CASRGASYNEQFF
TRBJ1-2 TRBV4-3 CASSQDLYGTGFRSRYGYTF
TRBJ1-1 TRBV7-9 CASSLGLGTPNTEAFF
TRBJ2-5 TRBV9 CASSPGGLQETQYF
TRBJ2-5 TRBV4-2 CASSQETGAPETQYF
TRBJ2-7 TRBV6-5 CALNVDRGDSYEQYF
TRBJ2-3 TRBV13 CASSPVTGRDVDTQYF
TRBJ1-2 TRBV9 CASSVHGDSNYGYTF
TRBJ1-6 TRBV5-1 CASSLLYRGNSPLHF
TRBJ1-1 TRBV7-9 CASSNAPRGGTEAFF
TRBJ2-1 TRBV2 CASRQDSRPYNEQFF
TRBJ2-1 TRBV2 CASSPGLAAYNEQFF
TRBJ1-2 TRBV4-3 CASSAPGQGDVDGYTF
TRBJ1-1 TRBV4-1 CASSHLTGGSTEAFF
TRBJ2-3 TRBV28 CASTPSGTDTQYF